Below are 5 T cell receptor beta chains sequenced from a single sample in a study of blood T cell repertoires in COVID-19. The data were produced by immunoSEQ multiplex PCR, yet TCRdb's version contains in-frame clones alone and is incomplete. The table has around 58,000 clones, around 85% seen once; the top ten hold approximately 20%. Sequenced material: peripheral blood. The receptors were gathered from a human donor in a cohort sampled during active COVID-19.

The rearrangement links TRBV5-5 to TRBJ1-5, with 7 nucleotides matching TRBD1. Unmatched junction bases numbered 7, after V lost 4 bases and J lost 0 bases. The germline CDR1 and CDR2 sequences are SGHKS and YYEKEE (reference sequence). The CDR3 covers 16 residues. Here the CDR3 DNA reads TGTGCCAGCAGCGCAACAGGGGTGGTTAGCAATCAGCCCCAGCATTTT. Protein sequence: CASSATGVVSNQPQHF.

The chain couples TRBV4-1 to TRBJ2-7; possibly TRBD1 for D (6 bases). Between the trimmed V and J ends, which lost 1 base and 6 bases, there was a span of 16 bases. Per germline, CDR1 MGHRA and CDR2 YSYEKL. The CDR3 contains 15 residues. The CDR3 DNA sequence: TGCGCCAGCAGCCAAGCTCAACAGGGTCTTGCCGAGCAGTACTTC. Its protein is CASSQAQQGLAEQYF.

This clone was counted a few times. This rearrangement joins TRBV15 to TRBJ1-5; tentative D call: TRBD1 (5 bases). V was shortened by 3 bases and J by 5 bases, with 8 bases between the two germline ends. This CDR3 region has 13 residues. Germline V gives CDR1 LNHNV, CDR2 YYDKDF (reference sequence). The CDR3 here is CATSRDKYQPQHF. For the CDR3, the DNA is TGTGCCACCAGCAGGGACAAGTATCAGCCCCAGCATTTT.

The chain combines TRBV6-1 with TRBJ1-5; maybe TRBD1 (5 bases). Germline V lookup: CDR1 MNHNS, CDR2 SASEGT. The V gene lost 1 base and the J gene lost 2 bases, with 12 bases spanning the gap. This CDR3 contains 16 residues. CDR3 bases: TGTGCCAGCAGTGAAGGACAGAATCTCGGCAATCAGCCCCAGCATTTT. It yields the protein CASSEGQNLGNQPQHF.

V and J are TRBV7-9 and TRBJ1-3; 7 bases align to TRBD1. The CDR3 sequence is 13 residues long. The germline V gene encodes CDR1 SEHNR and CDR2 FQNEAQ (reference sequence). Trimming removed 6 bases from V and 4 bases from J; junction bases left unmatched: 3. The CDR3 bases are TGTGCCAGCAGGGAGGGGGCCGGAAACACCATATATTTT. Translated: CASREGAGNTIYF.